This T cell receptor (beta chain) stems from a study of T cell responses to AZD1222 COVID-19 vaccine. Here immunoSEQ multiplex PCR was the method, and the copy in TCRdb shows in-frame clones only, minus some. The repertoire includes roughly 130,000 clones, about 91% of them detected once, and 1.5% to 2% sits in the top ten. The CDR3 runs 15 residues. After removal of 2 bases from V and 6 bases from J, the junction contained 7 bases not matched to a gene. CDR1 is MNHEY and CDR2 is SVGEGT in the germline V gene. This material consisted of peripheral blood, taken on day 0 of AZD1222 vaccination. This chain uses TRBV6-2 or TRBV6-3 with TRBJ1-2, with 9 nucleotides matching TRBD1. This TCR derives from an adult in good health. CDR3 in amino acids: CASSYAQTGGNGYTF. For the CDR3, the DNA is TGTGCCAGCAGTTACGCCCAGACAGGGGGAAATGGCTACACCTTC.